Listed here are 5 T cell receptor beta chains from one sample, sequenced in a study of metastatic and nonmetastatic thyroid tumors. Until they underwent thyroid surgery, no patient had received any treatment. TCRdb re-processed the PCR reads through MiXCR. The sample lists 20,000 to 30,000 clones; 21% were seen once. The specimen sequenced was blood. These TCRs come from a male donor with papillary thyroid cancer or a benign thyroid nodule (not recorded which). Some clones in this sample may be carry-over from other donors' samples.

J is TRBJ2-1 and V is TRBV20-1, with TRBD2 identical over 15 bases. Trimming took 3 bases from V and 7 from J; bases not matched to a gene: 10. The CDR3 is made up of 17 amino acids. Germline V CDR1 and CDR2: DFQATT, SNEGSKA (reference sequence). The CDR3 sequence: CSARGLAGGLNGNEQFF. The CDR3 region has the DNA TGCAGTGCTAGGGGACTAGCGGGAGGCCTGAATGGGAATGAGCAGTTCTTC.

This clone was counted at least ten times. Other DNA sequences in this sample translate to the same CDR3. The genes are TRBV25-1 and TRBJ2-2; 9 bases map to TRBD2. The germline gives CDR1 MGHDK, CDR2 SYGVNS. Trimming took 4 bases from V and 4 from J; bases not matched to a gene: 4. The CDR3 sequence is 15 residues long. CDR3 coding DNA: TGTGCCAGCAGTGCGGCACTAGCGGGCACCGGGGAGCTGTTTTTT. It translates to CASSAALAGTGELFF.

V is TRBV6-1 and J is TRBJ1-1; weak D call: TRBD1 (5 bases). Trimming cost V 2 bases and J 5 bases, with 12 bases left between them. CDR1 and CDR2 from the germline V gene are MNHNS and SASEGT. The length of the CDR3 is 14 residues. Here the CDR3 reads CASSESGGWTEAFF. The CDR3 nucleotides are TGTGCCAGCAGTGAATCCGGGGGATGGACTGAAGCTTTCTTT.

This clone appeared many times. The chain carries TRBV27 and TRBJ2-3; no reliable D call. The CDR3 is 14 residues long. V gave up 3 bases and J gave up 4 bases, with 11 bases separating them. The V gene's germline CDR1 is MNHEY and CDR2 SMNVEV (reference sequence). The CDR3 region is CASSFWARADTQYF. The CDR3 coding sequence is TGTGCCAGCAGTTTTTGGGCCCGCGCAGATACGCAGTATTTT.

The chain joins TRBV28 to TRBJ1-6; 8 bases line up with TRBD1. The junction had 14 bases not matched to a gene; V was cut back by 8 bases and J by 11 bases. Germline loops: CDR1 MDHEN, CDR2 SYDVKM. The CDR3 runs 15 residues. Here the CDR3 reads CASLWSTGGNPPLHF. In nucleotides, the CDR3 is TGTGCCAGCCTTTGGTCTACAGGGGGAAATCCACCCCTCCACTTT.